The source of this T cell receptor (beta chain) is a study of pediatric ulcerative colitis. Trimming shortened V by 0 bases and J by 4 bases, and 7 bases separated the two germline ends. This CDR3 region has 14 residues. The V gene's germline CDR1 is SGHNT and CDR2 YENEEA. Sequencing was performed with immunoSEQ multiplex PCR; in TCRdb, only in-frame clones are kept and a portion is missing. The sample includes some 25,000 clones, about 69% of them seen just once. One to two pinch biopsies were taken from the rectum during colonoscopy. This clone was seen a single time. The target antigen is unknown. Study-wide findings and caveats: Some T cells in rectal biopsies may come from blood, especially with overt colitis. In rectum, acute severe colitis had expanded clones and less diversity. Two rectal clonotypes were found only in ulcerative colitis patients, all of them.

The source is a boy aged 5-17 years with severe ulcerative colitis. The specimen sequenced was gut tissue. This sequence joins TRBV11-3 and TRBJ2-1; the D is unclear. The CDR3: CASSLDGGYNEQFF. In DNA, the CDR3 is TGTGCCAGCAGCTTAGATGGCGGTTACAATGAGCAGTTCTTC.